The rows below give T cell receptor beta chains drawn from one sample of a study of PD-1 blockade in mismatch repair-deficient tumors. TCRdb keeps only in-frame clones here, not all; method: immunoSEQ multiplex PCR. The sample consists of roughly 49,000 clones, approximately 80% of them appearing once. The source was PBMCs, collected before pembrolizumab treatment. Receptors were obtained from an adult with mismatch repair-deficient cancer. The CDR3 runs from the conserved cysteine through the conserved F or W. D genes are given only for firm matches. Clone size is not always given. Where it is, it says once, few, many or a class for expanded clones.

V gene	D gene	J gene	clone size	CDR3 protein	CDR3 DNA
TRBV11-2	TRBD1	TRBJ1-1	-	CASSYPTDRGIVGYTEAFF	TGTGCCAGCAGCTACCCGACGGACAGGGGTATCGTGGGATACACTGAAGCTTTCTTT
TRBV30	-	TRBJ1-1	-	CAWSYGTENTEAFF	TGTGCCTGGAGTTACGGCACAGAAAACACTGAAGCTTTCTTT
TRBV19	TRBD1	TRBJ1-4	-	CTSRDRGDEKLFF	TGTACCAGTAGGGACAGGGGAGACGAAAAACTGTTTTTT
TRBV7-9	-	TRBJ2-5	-	CASSSGVGESGETQYF	TGTGCCAGCAGCTCGGGGGTCGGAGAATCGGGAGAGACCCAGTACTTC
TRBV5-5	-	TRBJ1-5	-	CASSLTEGNHQPQHF	TGTGCCAGCAGCCTCACGGAGGGGAACCATCAGCCCCAGCATTTT
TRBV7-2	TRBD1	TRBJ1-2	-	CASSLAQGGLSGYTF	TGTGCCAGCAGCTTAGCTCAGGGGGGACTTAGTGGCTACACCTTC
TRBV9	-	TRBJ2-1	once	CASSAGVGGAPSSYNEQFF	TGTGCCAGCAGCGCTGGAGTAGGCGGGGCCCCCTCTTCCTACAATGAGCAGTTCTTC
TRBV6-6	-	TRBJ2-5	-	CASSFMGARETQYF	TGTGCCAGCAGTTTCATGGGGGCACGCGAGACCCAGTACTTC
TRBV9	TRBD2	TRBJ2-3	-	CASSQGAGVSDTQYF	TGTGCCAGCAGCCAGGGAGCGGGAGTTTCAGATACGCAGTATTTT
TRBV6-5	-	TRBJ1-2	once	CASSPPAVDGYTF	TGTGCCAGCAGCCCTCCGGCGGTTGATGGCTACACCTTC
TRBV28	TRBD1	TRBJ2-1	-	CASTSGGFEQFF	TGTGCCAGCACCTCAGGGGGATTTGAGCAGTTCTTC
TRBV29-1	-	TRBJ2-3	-	CSVRAQGTDTQYF	TGCAGCGTTCGGGCGCAGGGGACAGATACGCAGTATTTT
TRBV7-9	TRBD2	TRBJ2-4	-	CASSSTTSGRLLAKNIQYF	TGTGCCAGCAGCTCAACGACTAGCGGGAGGTTATTAGCCAAAAACATTCAGTACTTC
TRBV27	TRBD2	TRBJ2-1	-	CASSLSGTSGYNEQFF	TGTGCCAGCAGTTTATCGGGGACTAGCGGATACAATGAGCAGTTCTTC
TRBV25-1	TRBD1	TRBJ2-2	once	CASSDSGTATGELFF	TGTGCCAGCAGTGACTCCGGGACAGCAACCGGGGAGCTGTTTTTT
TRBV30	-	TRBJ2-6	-	CAWMVSGANVLTF	TGTGCCTGGATGGTCTCTGGGGCCAACGTCCTGACTTTC
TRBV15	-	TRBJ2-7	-	CATSRDRSSYEQYF	TGTGCCACCAGCAGAGATCGAAGCTCCTACGAGCAGTACTTC
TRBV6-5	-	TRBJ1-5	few	CASSYSSGNQPQHF	TGTGCCAGCAGTTACTCGTCGGGGAATCAGCCCCAGCATTTT
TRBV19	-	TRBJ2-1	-	CASIPGPGGGHEQFF	TGTGCCAGTATCCCGGGACCCGGGGGAGGTCATGAGCAGTTCTTC
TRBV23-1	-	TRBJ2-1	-	CASRPILGGPHEQFF	TGCGCCAGCAGACCAATCCTCGGGGGGCCCCATGAGCAGTTCTTC
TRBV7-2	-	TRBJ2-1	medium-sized	CASSFNLYNEQFF	TGTGCCAGCAGCTTCAACCTCTACAATGAGCAGTTCTTC
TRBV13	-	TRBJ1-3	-	CASSFLGGSDGNTIYF	TGTGCCAGCAGCTTTTTAGGCGGGAGCGATGGAAACACCATATATTTT
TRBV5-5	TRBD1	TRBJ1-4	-	CASSLQGAKEKLFF	TGTGCCAGCAGCCTACAGGGGGCGAAGGAAAAACTGTTTTTT
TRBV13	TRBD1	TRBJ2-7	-	CASSVNRGPPYEQYF	TGTGCCAGCAGCGTAAACAGGGGGCCACCTTACGAGCAGTACTTC
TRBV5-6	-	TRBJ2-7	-	CASSLGTADYEQYF	TGTGCCAGCAGCTTGGGGACAGCAGACTACGAGCAGTACTTC
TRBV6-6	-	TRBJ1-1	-	CASSTGNTEAFF	TGTGCCAGCAGTACAGGGAACACTGAAGCTTTCTTT
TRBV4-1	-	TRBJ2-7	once	CASSQGGAEQYF	TGCGCCAGCAGCCAAGGGGGAGCCGAGCAGTACTTC
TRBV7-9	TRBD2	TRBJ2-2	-	CASNLGGRANTGELFF	TGTGCCAGCAACTTAGGAGGGAGGGCTAACACCGGGGAGCTGTTTTTT
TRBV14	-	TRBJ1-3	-	CASSETVSGNTIYF	TGTGCCAGCAGCGAGACTGTCTCTGGAAACACCATATATTTT
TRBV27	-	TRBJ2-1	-	CASSSQPIYNEQFF	TGTGCCAGCAGTTCCCAACCTATTTACAATGAGCAGTTCTTC
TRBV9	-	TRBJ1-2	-	CASSDSGGYTF	TGTGCCAGCAGCGATTCCGGGGGCTACACCTTC
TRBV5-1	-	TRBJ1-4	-	CASSLAGGRDGEKLFF	TGCGCCAGCAGCTTGGCCGGGGGACGGGACGGAGAAAAACTGTTTTTT
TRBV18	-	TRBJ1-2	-	CASSPSLEPDGYTF	TGTGCCAGCTCACCATCTCTAGAACCGGACGGCTACACCTTC
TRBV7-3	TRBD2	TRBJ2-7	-	CASSLAGGRDTYEQYF	TGTGCCAGCAGCTTAGCGGGAGGGCGGGACACCTACGAGCAGTACTTC
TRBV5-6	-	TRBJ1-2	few	CASSFVQGSGYTF	TGTGCCAGCAGCTTCGTACAGGGAAGTGGCTACACCTTC
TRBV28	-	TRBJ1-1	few	CASSLAAGTIPLMNTEAFF	TGTGCCAGCAGTTTAGCTGCCGGGACAATTCCCCTTATGAACACTGAAGCTTTCTTT
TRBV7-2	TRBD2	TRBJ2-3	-	CASSPESGRNTDTQYF	TGTGCCAGCAGCCCAGAGAGCGGGAGAAACACAGATACGCAGTATTTT
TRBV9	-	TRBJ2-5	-	CASSVAGNLGETQYF	TGTGCCAGCAGCGTGGCGGGAAACCTAGGGGAGACCCAGTACTTC
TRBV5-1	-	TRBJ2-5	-	CASSLDAFPTQYF	TGCGCCAGCAGCTTGGACGCCTTTCCGACCCAGTACTTC
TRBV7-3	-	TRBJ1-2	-	CASSLTMSSQGPFGYSYTF	TGTGCCAGCAGCTTAACCATGAGCTCCCAGGGGCCCTTCGGTTACAGCTACACCTTC
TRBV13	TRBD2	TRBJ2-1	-	CASSGYSGSSYNEQFF	TGTGCCAGCAGCGGATATAGCGGGAGCTCCTACAATGAGCAGTTCTTC
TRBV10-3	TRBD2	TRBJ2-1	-	CAIRSGSNEQFF	TGTGCCATCAGAAGCGGGAGCAATGAGCAGTTCTTC
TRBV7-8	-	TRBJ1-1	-	CASSRTTVQATEAFF	TGTGCCAGCAGCCGAACGACGGTTCAAGCCACTGAAGCTTTCTTT
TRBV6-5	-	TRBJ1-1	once	CASSYSGGQLAEAFF	TGTGCCAGCAGTTACTCGGGAGGGCAGCTAGCTGAAGCTTTCTTT
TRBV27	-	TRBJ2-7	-	CASSLNSAYEQYF	TGTGCCAGCAGTTTGAACTCAGCCTACGAGCAGTACTTC
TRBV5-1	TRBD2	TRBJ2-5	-	CASSTGLAGVLETQYF	TGCGCCAGCAGCACGGGACTAGCGGGAGTATTGGAGACCCAGTACTTC
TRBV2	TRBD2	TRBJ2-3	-	CASSEGGSRSTDTQYF	TGTGCCAGCAGTGAGGGGGGGTCGAGGAGCACAGATACGCAGTATTTT
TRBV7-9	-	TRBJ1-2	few	CATAWGGSNSKLYGYTF	TGTGCCACCGCCTGGGGGGGGTCCAACTCTAAGCTCTATGGCTACACCTTC
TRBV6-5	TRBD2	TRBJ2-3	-	CASRRLAGDENTQYF	TGTGCCAGCAGGCGACTAGCGGGAGATGAAAATACGCAGTATTTT
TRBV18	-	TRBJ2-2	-	CASSTGQLANTGELFF	TGTGCCAGCTCCACTGGACAGCTTGCGAACACCGGGGAGCTGTTTTTT
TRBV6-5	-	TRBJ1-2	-	CASSYSMGDGYTF	TGTGCCAGCAGTTACTCGATGGGGGATGGCTACACCTTC
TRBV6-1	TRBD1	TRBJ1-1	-	CASSPDRADTEAFF	TGTGCCAGCAGTCCGGACAGGGCTGACACTGAAGCTTTCTTT
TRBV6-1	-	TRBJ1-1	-	CASSAILGTAEAFF	TGTGCCAGCAGCGCGATTTTGGGGACCGCTGAAGCTTTCTTT
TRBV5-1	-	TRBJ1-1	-	CASSAVRRGARTEAFF	TGCGCCAGCAGCGCGGTCAGGCGGGGGGCGCGGACTGAAGCTTTCTTT